This TCR beta chain was observed in a study of PD-L1 blockade in urothelial cancer. Across the study: Bladder-origin urothelial cancer in males described most of the roughly 30 patients. Treatment start was followed by blood analysis at 3 weeks (second dose) and again at 6 weeks.

Profiling relied on immunoSEQ multiplex PCR, and the TCRdb table lists in-frame clones only, not all of them. The table has tens of thousands of clones, 81% seen once. The CDR3 is 14 residues long. Germline trimming cut 2 bases from V and 8 bases from J; bases unmatched to any gene: 5. Germline V gene lookup returns CDR1 MDHEN and CDR2 SYDVKM. The sample here was PBMCs, taken around atezolizumab (anti-PD-L1) treatment. This sequence joins TRBV28 and TRBJ1-1, with 10 bases lining up with TRBD1. The source is a man in his sixties or seventies with urothelial cancer. CDR3 sequence (DNA): TGTGCCAGCAGTTTACTGGTGACAGGGGGCGAAGCTTTCTTT. It specifies CASSLLVTGGEAFF.